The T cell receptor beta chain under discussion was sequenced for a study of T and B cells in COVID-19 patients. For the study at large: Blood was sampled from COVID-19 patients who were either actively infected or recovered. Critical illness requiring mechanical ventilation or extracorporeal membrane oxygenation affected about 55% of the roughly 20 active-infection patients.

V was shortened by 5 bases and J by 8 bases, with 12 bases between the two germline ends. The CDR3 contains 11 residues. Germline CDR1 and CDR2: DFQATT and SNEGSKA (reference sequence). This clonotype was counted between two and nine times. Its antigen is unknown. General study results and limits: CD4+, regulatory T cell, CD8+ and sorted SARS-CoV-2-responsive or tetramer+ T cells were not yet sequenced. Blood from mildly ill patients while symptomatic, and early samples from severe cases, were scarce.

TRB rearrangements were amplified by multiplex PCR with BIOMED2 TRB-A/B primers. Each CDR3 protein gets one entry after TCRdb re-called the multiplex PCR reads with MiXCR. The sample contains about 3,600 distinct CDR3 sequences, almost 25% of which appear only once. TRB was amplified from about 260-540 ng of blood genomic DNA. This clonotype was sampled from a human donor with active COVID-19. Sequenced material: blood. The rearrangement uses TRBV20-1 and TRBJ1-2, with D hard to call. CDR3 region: CSAAPPEGYTF. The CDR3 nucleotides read TGCAGTGCTGCCCCCCCGGAAGGCTACACCTTC.